This is a list of T cell receptor beta chains from one sample in a study of cytomegalovirus exposure and HLA in healthy donors. Sequenced by immunoSEQ multiplex PCR; TCRdb stores in-frame clones only, minus some. The table lists 180,000 or so clones, approximately 85% of them singletons, with 6% to 8% in the top ten. The source material was PBMCs. Receptors were obtained from a woman in her fifties or sixties in good health and CMV-seropositive. Both conserved end residues are part of each CDR3. The D gene is left open where the match is weak. Size is stated for part of the rows, as once, few or many counts, or as a class when the clone is expanded.

j_call d_call v_call clone_size cdr3_aa cdr3_nt
TRBJ2-7 NA TRBV7-2 NA CASSLAQGYEQYF TGTGCCAGCAGCTTAGCGCAGGGCTACGAGCAGTACTTC
TRBJ2-2 NA TRBV28 NA CASFGVGRGTGELFF TGTGCCAGCTTTGGGGTGGGCCGGGGCACCGGGGAGCTGTTTTTT
TRBJ2-7 NA TRBV20-1 NA CSARGVHEQYF TGCAGTGCTAGAGGCGTGCACGAGCAGTACTTC
TRBJ2-2 TRBD2 TRBV9 NA CASRDGRARGELFF TGTGCCAGCAGGGACGGGAGGGCCCGAGGGGAGCTGTTTTTT
TRBJ1-5 NA TRBV6-1 NA CASSAAAAAGQPQHF TGTGCCAGCAGTGCCGCTGCGGCGGCGGGCCAGCCCCAGCATTTT
TRBJ1-1 NA TRBV11-2 NA CASSLYTDPGAEAFF TGTGCCAGCAGCCTGTACACGGACCCCGGGGCTGAAGCTTTCTTT
TRBJ1-5 NA TRBV19 NA CASSIDGGSNQPQHF TGTGCCAGTAGTATAGATGGCGGTAGCAATCAGCCCCAGCATTTT
TRBJ2-1 NA TRBV7-8 NA CASSLEGLMTYNEQFF TGTGCCAGCAGCTTAGAGGGACTTATGACCTACAATGAGCAGTTCTTC
TRBJ1-2 NA TRBV4-1 NA CASSQDDRPYGYTF TGCGCCAGCAGCCAAGACGACAGGCCCTATGGCTACACCTTC
TRBJ2-3 NA TRBV7-9 NA CSSSLDLDSDTQYF TGTTCCAGCAGCTTAGATCTAGATTCAGATACGCAGTATTTT
TRBJ2-3 TRBD2 TRBV6-4 NA CASSTSAIDTQYF TGTGCCAGCAGTACTAGCGCGATAGATACGCAGTATTTT
TRBJ2-5 NA TRBV6-5 once CASSLQGQTEQYF TGTGCCAGCAGCCTTCAAGGACAGACAGAGCAGTACTTC
TRBJ1-2 NA TRBV30 NA CALPGGRALRGYTF TGTGCCCTGCCTGGGGGCAGGGCCTTAAGGGGCTACACCTTC
TRBJ1-2 TRBD1 TRBV15 NA CATSRAGTGGYGYTF TGTGCCACCAGCAGAGCCGGGACAGGAGGGTATGGCTACACCTTC
TRBJ2-7 NA TRBV28 NA CASSRPGPREQYF TGTGCCAGCAGTAGGCCAGGGCCTCGCGAGCAGTACTTC
TRBJ2-7 TRBD1 TRBV5-1 NA CASSLWQGVHEQYF TGCGCCAGCAGCTTGTGGCAGGGGGTCCACGAGCAGTACTTC
TRBJ2-1 NA TRBV19 few CASSIGRASYNEQFF TGTGCCAGTAGTATCGGCAGGGCCTCCTACAATGAGCAGTTCTTC
TRBJ2-3 TRBD1 TRBV27 few CASSPTGGADTQYF TGTGCCAGCAGTCCGACAGGGGGTGCAGATACGCAGTATTTT
TRBJ2-2 NA TRBV28 NA CASSPGGLNTGELFF TGTGCCAGCAGCCCCGGGGGACTCAACACCGGGGAGCTGTTTTTT
TRBJ2-1 TRBD2 TRBV27 NA CASRLAGNGYNEQFF TGTGCCAGCAGACTAGCGGGGAATGGCTACAATGAGCAGTTCTTC
TRBJ2-5 TRBD1 TRBV15 NA CATSRDRGRETQYF TGTGCCACCAGCAGAGACAGGGGGCGGGAGACCCAGTACTTC
TRBJ2-5 NA TRBV6-6 NA CASSLGQTLQETQYF TGTGCCAGCAGTTTAGGACAGACACTCCAAGAGACCCAGTACTTC
TRBJ2-3 NA TRBV28 NA CASSLTGDTQYF TGTGCCAGCAGCCTAACGGGTGATACGCAGTATTTT